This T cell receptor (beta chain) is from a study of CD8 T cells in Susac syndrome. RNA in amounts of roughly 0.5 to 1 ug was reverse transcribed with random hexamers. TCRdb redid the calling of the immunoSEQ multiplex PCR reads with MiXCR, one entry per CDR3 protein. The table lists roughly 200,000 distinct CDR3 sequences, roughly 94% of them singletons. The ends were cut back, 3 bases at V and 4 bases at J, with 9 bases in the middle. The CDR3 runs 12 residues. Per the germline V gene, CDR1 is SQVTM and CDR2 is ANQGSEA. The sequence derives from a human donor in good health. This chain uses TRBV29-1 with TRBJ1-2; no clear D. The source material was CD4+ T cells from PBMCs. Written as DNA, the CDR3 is TGCAGCGTTGATTCGTCTATCTATGGCTACACCTTC. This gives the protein CSVDSSIYGYTF.